This TCR beta chain was obtained from a study of cytomegalovirus exposure and HLA in healthy donors (dated by TCRdb to 2017 to 2019). At the level of the whole study: According to an earlier analysis of 587 of the donors, 150 million to 200 million T cells yielded 90 million to 140 million unique TCR beta sequences and about 300 Gb of sequence data. Using immunosequencing, the study profiled T cell repertoires from 666 subjects and related those repertoires to cytomegalovirus serostatus. Because of strong linkage in the cohort, roughly five DR-DQ haplotypes were treated as single units for association and clustering. A separate validation cohort of over 95 different subjects was used in addition to the roughly 720-subject first cohort. The genetic ancestry cluster associated with self-reported Caucasian donors included roughly 84% of the 300 to 450 genotyped donors. To predict cytomegalovirus infection status, the study combined high-throughput TCR immunosequencing, statistical association of individual TCRs with disease status, and machine learning. Approximately 300 gigabases of sequencing data and approximately 93 million unique TCR sequences were included in an early release covering about 620 HLA-typed donors. The number of donors typed differed by locus, with about 620-630 for A, B, C, DRB1 and DQB1, around 500 for DQA1, 600 to 610 for DPA1, and approximately 470 for DPB1. A later genetic analysis used genome-wide SNP genotypes for about 60% of the roughly 700 donors, treating that subset as a discovery cohort. Both class I and class II loci were covered by HLA typing, at four-digit resolution. To decide whether each TCR beta V gene segment behaved as functional or pseudogenic, an earlier analysis of some 600 of the donors relied on high-throughput TCR beta sequencing. Donor age, sex, ethnicity and CMV serostatus were compiled together with the repertoire data. The study aimed to test whether cataloging public T cell receptors could reveal signatures of past pathogen exposure. To study patterns of TCR occurrence, a later analysis re-analyzed previously published TCR beta repertoires from hundreds of donors and added high-resolution HLA genotyping. Rather than drawing on any new phenotypic data, the later analysis identified candidate immune exposures from TCR beta sequences and the way those sequences occurred across donors. All discovery cohort repertoires had been generated using a single sequencing platform. Among 398 genotyped donors of the cohort, an average of roughly 240,000 unique TCR beta nucleotide sequences were sequenced per donor, roughly 20% of them non-productive.

The cohort comprised fewer than 750 healthy bone marrow donors. All cohort members were sampled while nominally healthy, although unrecorded immune exposures were likely present. The donor tested CMV seronegative and was one of the 352 seronegative cohort members. A peripheral blood sample was collected from each donor, and TCR beta sequencing was performed on peripheral blood mononuclear cells. Genomic DNA extraction from the blood cell samples was performed with the Qiagen DNeasy Blood Extraction Kit. V loses 3 bases, J loses 1 base, and the germline ends lie 14 bases apart. CDR1 SGHVS and CDR2 FNYEAQ were looked up in the germline V gene. The CDR3 measures 16 amino acids from cysteine to phenylalanine. Only the CDR3 part of the read is kept: 48 bases, read in frame from the first base. Overall study results and their limits: HLA typing was unavailable for some donors at each locus, so association tests used only the typed subset. In vitro tests confirmed that a few of the cytomegalovirus-associated TCR beta chains recognize cytomegalovirus antigens. In a later genetic analysis, a missense DCLRE1C variant was associated with V-gene and J-gene trimming of TCR beta chains, and the association was replicated in an independent cohort. An earlier analysis of around 540 of the donors showed that most TCR beta V segments appeared in productive rearrangements either about 87% or about 30% of the time, which broadly matched IMGT annotations. According to a later genetic analysis, donors in an Asian-associated ancestry cluster had fewer N-insertions in productive TCRs than the approximately 670-donor mean. A total of 164 TCR beta chains were listed by the study as associated with cytomegalovirus. At a false discovery rate of 0.05, a later analysis linked some 17,000 TCR beta sequences to specific HLA alleles. Correlated functional status among segregating V segments might be attributable to linkage disequilibrium, but an unknown experimental factor could not be ruled out. In a later analysis, the rate of TCR association differed among HLA loci, with DRB1 alleles having the most associated TCRs and HLA-C alleles having the fewest. Because counts were too low, under 20 rarely observed V segments, including chromosome 9 orphons, were left out of the earlier analysis of about 500 of the donors. A later analysis found that HLA-associated TCR beta chains were more clonally expanded and had lower generation probabilities than equally common non-associated chains. In a later analysis, several top co-occurrence clusters were reported to appear linked to parvovirus B19, influenza, CMV and Epstein-Barr virus. The cohort was sequenced for TCR beta chains only, and without alpha or paired-chain data the features that could be detected were limited. A cluster of highly shared sequence variants was judged likely to represent a technical artifact of the sequencing pipeline. When HLA alleles, especially DR and DQ, strongly co-occurred, TCR associations were difficult to assign to individual alleles. While some public TCRs were present in many individuals, most TCR sequences turned up only very rarely across donors. A further reported finding was that TCR beta sequences accurately predicted the HLA-A and HLA-B alleles for most subjects in the first cohort. In a later analysis, most CMV-associated TCR beta chains were found to appear HLA-restricted, with HLA associations seemingly driven largely by CMV exposure. In both the original and validation cohorts, the classifier was reported to diagnose cytomegalovirus status with high specificity and sensitivity. Presence/absence analyses assumed roughly uniform sequencing depth across donors, an assumption that may not hold. Because the 87-base-pair reads could not distinguish some IMGT-functional V segments, including TRBV6-2 and TRBV6-3, those segments were excluded. The authors suggested that the approach could potentially be generalized to other disease states and immunological phenotypes. Immune exposure information for the cohort was limited to CMV serostatus.

Turning to this clone: The target of this receptor is not known. Base-call qualities are not available, and no considerably larger clone is one nucleotide away.

The protocol used for the library was the immunoSEQ multiplex PCR assay. A mixture of 60 forward primers for TCR Vbeta segments and 13 reverse primers for TCR Jbeta segments was used in the multiplex PCR. The CDR3 region of rearranged TCR beta genes was amplified from genomic DNA with a multiplex PCR assay. On the Illumina HiSeq System, the amplified TCR beta libraries were sequenced as 87-base-pair reads. From the authors' description of their analysis: In a later analysis, some 80 million unique TCR beta chains were counted across the roughly 610 repertoires, and around 10 million of these chains were shared by at least two donors. To remove PCR and sequencing errors, raw reads were error-corrected and collapsed into unique sequences using a nearest-neighbor algorithm that merged closely related sequences. V, D and J gene segments were assigned by aligning CDR3 sequences to IMGT reference sequences. Each retained sequence needed at least a six-nucleotide match to both a V gene segment and a J gene segment. A rearrangement counted as productive if the CDR3 had no stop codons and remained in frame with V and J, and every other rearrangement counted as non-productive. Following IMGT convention, CDR3 was defined as the stretch from the second conserved V-encoded cysteine up to the conserved J-encoded phenylalanine. Sequences without an unambiguous match to a single V gene segment were excluded from the earlier analysis of approximately 600 of the donors. An earlier analysis of some 610 of the donors called V segments functional above 56.7% productive rearrangements and segregating when the between-donor standard deviation exceeded 5%. A statistical classification framework was developed to diagnose cytomegalovirus status using the catalog of TCR beta chain sequences. A later analysis assigned V and J genes by comparing TCR nucleotide sequences with IMGT/GENE-DB human TR gene sequences. The TCRdist pipeline was used in a later analysis to assign CDR3 sequences and most-parsimonious VDJ recombination scenarios. In a later analysis, every TCR beta chain was defined by the combination of its CDR3 amino acid sequence and its V-gene family, and reads without a unique V-gene family were dropped. A later analysis removed several hundred highly shared, low-generation-probability nucleotide sequences to deal with suspected cross-contamination and a sequencing artifact. For each public chain, a later analysis derived a clonal expansion index from normalized ranks of inferred template counts within each repertoire. Generation probabilities in a later analysis came from a VDJ recombination model fitted to out-of-frame rearrangements, and those results were checked against IGoR. A later analysis scored TCR-TCR, TCR-HLA and TCR-CMV co-occurrence with hypergeometric tests, applying a repertoire-size bias correction to TCR pairs. To estimate false discovery rates, a later analysis permuted the HLA or CMV assignments 20 times. In a later analysis, co-occurring TCRs were grouped using DBSCAN, and TCRdist sequence similarity was added for clustering within HLA-allele-positive subsets. For co-occurrence clustering, repertoires with fewer than 30,000 or more than 120,000 public chains were excluded, along with five repertoires with anomalous nucleotide sharing. This is the immuneACCESS table as TCRdb keeps it, with only in-frame sequences that have V and J called. A part of the clones is gone; compared with another copy, unresolved V genes explain less than half, and the rest is unexplained. That table furnishes V, J and clone size, whereas the DNA furnished D and trimming. For this sample there are around 150,000 clones; approximately 85% appear just once. The ten largest clones represent about 0.51% of the sample.

Sequenced material: PBMCs. The sequence is built from TRBV7-6 and TRBJ2-3; TRBD1 is perhaps the D gene, given 6 matching bases. This clonotype originated in a woman aged 40 to 50 in good health and CMV-seronegative. CDR3 region: CASSFLTTGRTDTQYF. The base sequence is TGTGCCAGCAGCTTTCTTACGACAGGCCGCACAGATACGCAGTATTTT.